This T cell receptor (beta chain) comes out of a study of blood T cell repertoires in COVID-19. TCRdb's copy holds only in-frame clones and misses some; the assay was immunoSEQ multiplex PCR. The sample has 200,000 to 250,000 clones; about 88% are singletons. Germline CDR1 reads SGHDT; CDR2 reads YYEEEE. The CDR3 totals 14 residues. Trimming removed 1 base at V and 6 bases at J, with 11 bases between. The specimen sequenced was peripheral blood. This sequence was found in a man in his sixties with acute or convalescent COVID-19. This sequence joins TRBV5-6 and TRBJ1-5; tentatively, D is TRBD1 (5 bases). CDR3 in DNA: TGTGCCAGCAGCTTGTATCTGGGGGGTCAGCCCCAGCATTTT. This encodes CASSLYLGGQPQHF.